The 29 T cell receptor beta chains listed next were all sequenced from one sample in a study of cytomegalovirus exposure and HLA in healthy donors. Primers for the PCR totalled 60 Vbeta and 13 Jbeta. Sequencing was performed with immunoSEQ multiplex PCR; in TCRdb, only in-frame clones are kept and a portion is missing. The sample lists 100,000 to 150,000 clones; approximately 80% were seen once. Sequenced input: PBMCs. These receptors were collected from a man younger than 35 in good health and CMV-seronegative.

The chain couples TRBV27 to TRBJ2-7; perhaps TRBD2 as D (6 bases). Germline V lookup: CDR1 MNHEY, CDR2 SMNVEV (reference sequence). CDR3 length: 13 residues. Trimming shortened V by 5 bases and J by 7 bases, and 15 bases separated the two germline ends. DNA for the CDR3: TGTGCCAGCAGTCCGCTCACGGCGGGAGAGCAGTACTTC. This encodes CASSPLTAGEQYF.

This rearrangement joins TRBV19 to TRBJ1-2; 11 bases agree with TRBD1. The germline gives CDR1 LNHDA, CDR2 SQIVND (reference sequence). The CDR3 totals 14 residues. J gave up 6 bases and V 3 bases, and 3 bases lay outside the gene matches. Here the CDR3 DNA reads TGTGCCAGTAGTATGGACAGGGGGCTGGATGGCTACACCTTC. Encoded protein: CASSMDRGLDGYTF.

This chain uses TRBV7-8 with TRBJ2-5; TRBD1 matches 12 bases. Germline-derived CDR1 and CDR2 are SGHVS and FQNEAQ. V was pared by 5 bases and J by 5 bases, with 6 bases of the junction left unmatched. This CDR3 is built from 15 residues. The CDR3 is CASSPRDRGPETQYF. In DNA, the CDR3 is TGTGCCAGCAGCCCGCGGGACAGGGGGCCGGAGACCCAGTACTTC.

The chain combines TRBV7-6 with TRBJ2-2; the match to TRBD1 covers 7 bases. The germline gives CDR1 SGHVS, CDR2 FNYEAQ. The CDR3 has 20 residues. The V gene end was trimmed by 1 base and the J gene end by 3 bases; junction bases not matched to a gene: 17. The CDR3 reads CASSLGFRRGLGLDTGELFF. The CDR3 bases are TGTGCCAGCAGCTTAGGATTTAGAAGGGGGCTGGGATTGGACACCGGGGAGCTGTTTTTT.

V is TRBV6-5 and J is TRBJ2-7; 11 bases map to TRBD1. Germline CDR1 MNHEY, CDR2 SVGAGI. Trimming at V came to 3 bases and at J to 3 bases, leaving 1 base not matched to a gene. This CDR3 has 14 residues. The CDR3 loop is CASSYGTGGYEQYF. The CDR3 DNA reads TGTGCCAGCAGTTATGGGACAGGGGGCTACGAGCAGTACTTC.

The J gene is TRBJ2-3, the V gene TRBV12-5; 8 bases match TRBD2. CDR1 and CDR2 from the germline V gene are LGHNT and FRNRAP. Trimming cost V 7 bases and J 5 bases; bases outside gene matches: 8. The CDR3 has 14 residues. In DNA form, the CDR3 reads TGTGCTAGTGTTCTCGGGGGGGCGGGAGATACGCAGTATTTT. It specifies CASVLGGAGDTQYF. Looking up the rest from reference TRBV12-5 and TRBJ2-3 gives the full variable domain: DARVTQTPRHKVTEMGQEVTMRCQPILGHNTVFWYRQTMMQGLELLAYFRNRAPLDDSGMPKDRFSAEMPDATLATLKIQPSEPRDSAVYFCASVLGGAGDTQYFGPGTRLTVL.

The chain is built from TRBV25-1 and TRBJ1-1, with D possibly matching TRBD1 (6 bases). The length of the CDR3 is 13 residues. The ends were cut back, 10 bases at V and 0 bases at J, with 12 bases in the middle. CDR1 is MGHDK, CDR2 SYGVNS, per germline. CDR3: CANITGLNTEAFF. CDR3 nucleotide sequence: TGTGCCAACATCACAGGGTTGAACACTGAAGCTTTCTTT.

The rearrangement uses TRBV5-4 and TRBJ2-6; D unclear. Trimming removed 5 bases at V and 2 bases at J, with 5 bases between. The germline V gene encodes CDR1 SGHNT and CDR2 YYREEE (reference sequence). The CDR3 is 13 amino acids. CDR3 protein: CASRLAGANVLTF. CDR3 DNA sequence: TGTGCCAGCAGACTGGCTGGGGCCAACGTCCTGACTTTC. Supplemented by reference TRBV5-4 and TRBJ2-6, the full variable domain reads ETGVTQSPTHLIKTRGQQVTLRCSSQSGHNTVSWYQQALGQGPQFIFQYYREEENGRGNFPPRFSGLQFPNYSSELNVNALELDDSALYLCASRLAGANVLTFGAGSRLTVL.

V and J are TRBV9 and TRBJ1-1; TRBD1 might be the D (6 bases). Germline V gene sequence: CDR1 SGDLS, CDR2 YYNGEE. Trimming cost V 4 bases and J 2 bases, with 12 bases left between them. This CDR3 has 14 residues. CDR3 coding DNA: TGTGCCAGCAGCTCCCAGGGGCATAACACTGAAGCTTTCTTT. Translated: CASSSQGHNTEAFF.

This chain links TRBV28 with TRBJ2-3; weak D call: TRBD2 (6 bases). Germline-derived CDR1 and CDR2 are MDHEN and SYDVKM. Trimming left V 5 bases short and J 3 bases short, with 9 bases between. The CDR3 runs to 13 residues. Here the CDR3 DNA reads TGTGCCAGCAGTCGGGACTTTACAGATACGCAGTATTTT. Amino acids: CASSRDFTDTQYF.

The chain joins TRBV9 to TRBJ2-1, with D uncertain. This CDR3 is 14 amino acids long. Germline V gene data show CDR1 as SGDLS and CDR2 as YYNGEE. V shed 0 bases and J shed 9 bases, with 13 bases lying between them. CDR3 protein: CASSVGGRVIEQFF. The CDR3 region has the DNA TGTGCCAGCAGCGTAGGTGGGCGCGTTATTGAGCAGTTCTTC.

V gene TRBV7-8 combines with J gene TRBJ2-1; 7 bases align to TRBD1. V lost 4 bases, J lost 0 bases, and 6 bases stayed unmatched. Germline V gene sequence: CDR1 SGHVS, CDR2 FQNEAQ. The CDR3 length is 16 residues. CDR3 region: CASSSETGSSYNEQFF. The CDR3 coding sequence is TGTGCCAGCAGCTCCGAGACAGGGAGCTCCTACAATGAGCAGTTCTTC.

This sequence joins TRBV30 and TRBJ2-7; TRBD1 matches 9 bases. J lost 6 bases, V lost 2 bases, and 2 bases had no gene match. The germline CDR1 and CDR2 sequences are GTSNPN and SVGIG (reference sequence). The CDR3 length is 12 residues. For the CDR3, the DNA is TGTGCCTGGAGTACAGGGGGCAGCGAGCAGTACTTC. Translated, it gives CAWSTGGSEQYF.

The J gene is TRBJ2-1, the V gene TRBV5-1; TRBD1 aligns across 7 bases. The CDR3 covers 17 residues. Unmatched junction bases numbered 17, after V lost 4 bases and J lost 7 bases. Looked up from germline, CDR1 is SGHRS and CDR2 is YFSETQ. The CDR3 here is CASSRIRDSGWGNEQFF. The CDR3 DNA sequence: TGCGCCAGCAGCCGGATCCGGGACAGTGGATGGGGGAATGAGCAGTTCTTC.

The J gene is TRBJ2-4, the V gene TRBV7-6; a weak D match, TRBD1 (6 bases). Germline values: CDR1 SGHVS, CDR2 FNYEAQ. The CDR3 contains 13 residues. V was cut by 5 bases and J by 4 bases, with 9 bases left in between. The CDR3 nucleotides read TGTGCCAGCAGCCCAACAGGGAAAAACATTCAGTACTTC. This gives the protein CASSPTGKNIQYF. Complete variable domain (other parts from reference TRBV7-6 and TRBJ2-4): GAGVSQSPRYKVTKRGQDVALRCDPISGHVSLYWYRQALGQGPEFLTYFNYEAQQDKSGLPNDRFSAERPEGSISTLTIQRTEQRDSAMYRCASSPTGKNIQYFGAGTRLSVL.

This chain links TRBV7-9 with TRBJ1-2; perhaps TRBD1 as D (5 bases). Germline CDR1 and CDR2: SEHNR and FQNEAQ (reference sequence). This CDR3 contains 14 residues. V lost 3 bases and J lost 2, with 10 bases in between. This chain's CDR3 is CASSLGGVNYGYTF. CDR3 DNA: TGTGCCAGCAGCTTGGGGGGAGTCAACTATGGCTACACCTTC.

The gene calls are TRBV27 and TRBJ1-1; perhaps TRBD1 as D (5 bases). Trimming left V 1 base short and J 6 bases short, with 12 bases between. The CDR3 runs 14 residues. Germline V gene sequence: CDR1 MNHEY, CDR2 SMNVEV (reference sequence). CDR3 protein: CASSLYGGLAEAFF. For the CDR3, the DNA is TGTGCCAGCAGTTTATACGGGGGACTTGCTGAAGCTTTCTTT.

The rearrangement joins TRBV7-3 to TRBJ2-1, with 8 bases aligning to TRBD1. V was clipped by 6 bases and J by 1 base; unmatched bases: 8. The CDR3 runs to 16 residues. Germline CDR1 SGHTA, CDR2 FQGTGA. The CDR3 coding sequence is TGTGCCAGCAGGTCTCAGGGGGCTTTGTCCTACAATGAGCAGTTCTTC. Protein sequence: CASRSQGALSYNEQFF.

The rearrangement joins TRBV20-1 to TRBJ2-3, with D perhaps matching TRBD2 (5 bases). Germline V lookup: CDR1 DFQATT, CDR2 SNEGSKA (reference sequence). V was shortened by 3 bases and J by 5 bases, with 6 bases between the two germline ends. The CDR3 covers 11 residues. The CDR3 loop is CSARSGDTQYF. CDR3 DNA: TGCAGTGCTAGGAGCGGAGATACGCAGTATTTT.

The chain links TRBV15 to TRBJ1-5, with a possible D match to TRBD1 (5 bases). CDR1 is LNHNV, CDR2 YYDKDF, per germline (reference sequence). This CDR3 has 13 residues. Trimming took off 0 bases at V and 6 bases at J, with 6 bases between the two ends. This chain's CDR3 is CATSRDTGQPQHF. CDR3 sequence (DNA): TGTGCCACCAGCAGAGATACAGGTCAGCCCCAGCATTTT.

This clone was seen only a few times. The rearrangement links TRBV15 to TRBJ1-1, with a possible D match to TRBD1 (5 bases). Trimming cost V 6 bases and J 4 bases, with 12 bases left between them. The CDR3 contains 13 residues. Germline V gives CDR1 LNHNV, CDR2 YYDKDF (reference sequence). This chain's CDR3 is CATRAGYPTEAFF. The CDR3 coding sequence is TGTGCCACCAGGGCAGGGTACCCCACTGAAGCTTTCTTT.

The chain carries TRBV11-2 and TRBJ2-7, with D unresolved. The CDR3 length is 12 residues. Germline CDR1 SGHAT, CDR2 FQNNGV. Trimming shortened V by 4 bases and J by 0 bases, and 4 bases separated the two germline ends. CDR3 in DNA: TGTGCCAGCAGCTCGGTCTCCTACGAGCAGTACTTC. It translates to CASSSVSYEQYF. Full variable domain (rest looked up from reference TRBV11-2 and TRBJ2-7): EAGVAQSPRYKIIEKRQSVAFWCNPISGHATLYWYQQILGQGPKLLIQFQNNGVVDDSQLPKDRFSAERLKGVDSTLKIQPAKLEDSAVYLCASSSVSYEQYFGPGTRLTVT.

The chain's CDR3 is CASRPQGGHGYTF. The CDR3 bases are TGTGCCAGCAGACCACAGGGCGGTCATGGCTACACCTTC. The rearrangement joins TRBV6-5 to TRBJ1-2; weak D call: TRBD1 (6 bases). CDR3 length: 13 residues. Trimming stripped 6 bases from V and 6 bases from J, with 14 bases between. Germline assignment: CDR1 MNHEY and CDR2 SVGAGI.

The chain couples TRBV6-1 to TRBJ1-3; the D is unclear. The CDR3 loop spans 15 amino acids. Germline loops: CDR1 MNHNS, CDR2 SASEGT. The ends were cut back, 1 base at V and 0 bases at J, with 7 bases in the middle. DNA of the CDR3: TGTGCCAGCAGTGAAGAGCTGAGCTCTGGAAACACCATATATTTT. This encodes CASSEELSSGNTIYF.

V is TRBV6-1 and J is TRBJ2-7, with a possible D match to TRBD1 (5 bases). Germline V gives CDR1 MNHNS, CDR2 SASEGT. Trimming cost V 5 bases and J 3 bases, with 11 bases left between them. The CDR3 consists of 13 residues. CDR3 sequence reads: CASSQITGYEQYF. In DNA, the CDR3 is TGTGCCAGCAGTCAAATTACAGGCTACGAGCAGTACTTC.

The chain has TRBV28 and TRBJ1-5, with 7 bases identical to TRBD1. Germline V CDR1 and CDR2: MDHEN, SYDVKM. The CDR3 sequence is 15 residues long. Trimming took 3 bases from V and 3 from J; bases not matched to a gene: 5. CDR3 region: CASSFKGAFNQPQHF. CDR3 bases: TGTGCCAGCAGTTTTAAGGGGGCTTTCAATCAGCCCCAGCATTTT.

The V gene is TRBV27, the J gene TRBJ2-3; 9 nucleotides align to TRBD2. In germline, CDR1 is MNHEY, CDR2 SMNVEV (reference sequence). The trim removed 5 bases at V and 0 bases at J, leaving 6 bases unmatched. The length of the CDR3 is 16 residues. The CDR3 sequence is CASSPIAGVSTDTQYF. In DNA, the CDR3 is TGTGCCAGCAGTCCAATAGCGGGGGTTAGCACAGATACGCAGTATTTT.

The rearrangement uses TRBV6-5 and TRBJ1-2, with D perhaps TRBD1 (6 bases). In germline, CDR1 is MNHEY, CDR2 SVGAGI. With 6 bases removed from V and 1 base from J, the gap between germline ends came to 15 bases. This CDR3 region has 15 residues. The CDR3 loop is CASSYTRGHNYGYTF. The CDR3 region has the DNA TGTGCCAGCAGCTACACCAGGGGACATAACTATGGCTACACCTTC.

The CDR3 DNA reads as TGCGCCAGCAGCTTGGACTCGCGGGCAACGGACAATGAGCAGTTCTTC. Its translation: CASSLDSRATDNEQFF. The V call is TRBV5-1, the J call TRBJ2-1, with a possible D match to TRBD2 (5 bases). Germline CDR1 is SGHRS and CDR2 is YFSETQ. CDR3 size: 16 residues. The ends were cut back, 0 bases at V and 5 bases at J, with 15 bases in the middle. Together with reference TRBV5-1 and TRBJ2-1, the CDR3 gives the full variable domain: KAGVTQTPRYLIKTRGQQVTLSCSPISGHRSVSWYQQTPGQGLQFLFEYFSETQRNKGNFPGRFSGRQFSNSRSEMNVSTLELGDSALYLCASSLDSRATDNEQFFGPGTRLTVL.